This entry is about one T cell receptor beta chain. A few counts support this clonotype. Its binding antigen is unknown. Base qualities are not recorded, but no much larger clone differs from it by a single base. CDR1 SGHRS and CDR2 YFSETQ are derived from the germline V gene. V loses 4 bases at its end and J loses 4 bases; junction bases beyond the gene matches: 5. The CDR3 covers 15 residues, taking in both the cysteine and the phenylalanine. The entry retains the CDR3 DNA only, 45 bases that are in frame from base 1. The data were produced on an Illumina HiSeq 2500. Quantitative 5'-RACE with molecular barcodes was the method used to prepare the TCR beta libraries. The study's processing was this. Disease-linked TCR variants were identified with a new computational method built on a probabilistic model of VDJ rearrangement. Starting from the raw public reads, TCRdb applied fastp trimming at Q25, assembled clones with MiXCR and retained in-frame beta chains. Each CDR3 protein gets just one entry, which takes the most common genes and DNA from the rows behind it. The V and J calls and clone size come from TCRdb's table, not from the authors' own analysis. This sample comprises approximately 540,000 distinct CDR3 sequences, 10% to 15% of them detected only once. The ten largest clones take up under 7.5% of the sample.

This sample was included in a study of CD8 T cells in ankylosing spondylitis (dated by TCRdb to 2016 to 2017). At the level of the whole study: T cell receptor beta repertoires were profiled in healthy donors and ankylosing spondylitis patients so that disease-linked TCR variants could be found. The whole study cohort included roughly 110 healthy donors and under 30 ankylosing spondylitis patients. Peripheral blood was sampled, and synovial fluid was additionally collected from ankylosing spondylitis patients. Results the study describes overall, beyond this receptor: Some TCR beta motif variants had previously been reported in synovial fluid and blood of reactive arthritis patients, which suggested common disease-initiation mechanisms. A CD8+ phenotype was shown by the disease-linked clones, which were found at relatively low frequencies in peripheral blood. According to the report, matched synovial fluid samples from ankylosing spondylitis patients were significantly enriched for the disease-linked clones. Blood from ankylosing spondylitis patients appeared to be characterized by a TCR beta motif made up of several highly homologous amino acid variants.

The V and J segments used are TRBV5-1 and TRBJ2-2; the central 9 bases match TRBD2. The receptor comes from a male donor with ankylosing spondylitis. The sample comprised blood, either unsorted or a sorted T cell fraction (not recorded which). The DNA sequence reads TGCGCCAGCAGCCCTTCTAGCGGGACCACCGGGGAGCTGTTTTTT. The encoded protein is CASSPSSGTTGELFF.